This T cell receptor beta chain stems from a study of T cell clusters in autoimmune cytopenias (dated by TCRdb to between 2018 and 2020). General notes on the study: Per sample, TRB sequencing gave a median depth of about 54,000 reads and a median of 2,350 distinct TRB clonotypes. TRB and IGH repertoires from peripheral blood were sequenced in autoimmune cytopenia patients at active disease and during treatment follow-up, with healthy, CLL and autoimmune hepatitis controls included alongside. The goal of the study was to find out whether patients with autoimmune cytopenia have a disease-specific immune repertoire signature that could be used as a blood-based biomarker. Paper-wide results and their limitations: A lack of physiological T cell clusters in primary autoimmune cytopenia patients was suggested by GLIPH, as 51 clusters were found to be exclusive to healthy donors versus approximately 17 exclusive to patients. TRB repertoire shifts, with less even repertoires in secondary cytopenia and CLL, mostly reflected lymphoma bias rather than autoimmunity. Compared with active autoimmune hepatitis patients, healthy donors had almost three times as many exclusive TRB clusters, a finding consistent with an autoimmunity-wide signature. The T cell clusters were only ever defined in silico, so experimental validation of their functional role was still needed. In the comparison of secondary cytopenia with CLL, the cluster-lack signature was not observed, apparently because the dominant lymphoma-associated repertoire masked the signature.

Turning to this clonotype: Its antigen target is currently unknown.

TRB rearrangements were amplified by multiplex PCR following a touch-down protocol, with the TRB-A and TRB-B primer pools mixed in one tube. Illumina adapters and sample indices were added to the amplicons through two consecutive PCR reactions using Phusion HS II polymerase. Amplicons were gel-purified with the NucleoSpin Gel and PCR Clean-up kit, then quantified by Qubit and quality-checked on an Agilent 2100 Bioanalyzer. Sequencing of the libraries was performed on an Illumina MiSeq with 600-cycle, single-indexed, paired-end runs. The source study handled its data this way. Alignment and assembly of TRB reads were performed with MiXCR version 2.1.12 and the default MiXCR reference library. A clone was defined by each unique CDR3 nucleotide sequence, and analysis was restricted to productive sequences with at least two reads. Repertoire diversity was assessed with alpha-parameterized diversity profiles (alpha 0 to 5), including the Shannon (alpha 1) and Simpson (alpha 2) indices, which were computed with an R script. The tcR package was used to compute combinatorial TRB VJ usage, which was then compared between cohorts by principal component analysis with ade4. GLIPH was used to cluster TCRbeta CDR3s in pairs of cohorts matched for age and read depth, and a Wilcoxon test was used to compare cluster frequencies. TCRdb reprocessed the public reads and reports one entry per CDR3 protein sequence, without DNA. These V and J calls originate from TCRdb's pipeline instead of the authors' own analysis. This sample's table contains 6,500 to 8,000 distinct CDR3 sequences. 3.5% of the sample is held by the ten biggest clonotypes.

Its CDR3 holds 15 amino acids, cysteine through phenylalanine. No DNA is listed. CDR1 and CDR2, looked up from the germline V gene, are MDHEN and SYDVKM. For each sample, TRB amplification used about 0.25 ug of peripheral blood genomic DNA, equal to some 35,000 genome equivalents. The source is a human donor with an autoimmune cytopenia or autoimmune hepatitis (not recorded which). The sample taken for sequencing was peripheral blood. The chain is assembled from TRBV28 and TRBJ1-6; lacking DNA, the TRBD1 call made by TCRdb goes unchecked. The CDR3 region has the sequence CASSSSGFIHSPLHF.